This TCR beta chain originates from a study of vaccination and CD4 T cells after COVID-19. About the study: SARS-CoV-2 positivity in convalescent patients was established by nasal swab PCR; fewer than 10 had mild and one severe disease. The post-COVID sampling time was a median roughly 100 days after diagnosis, ranging from 35 to 161.

Details on this clonotype: Its specificity is unknown.

Sequenced with the Oncomine TCR Beta short-read assay was DNA taken from cultured CD4+ T cells. TCRdb reprocessed the PCR reads via MiXCR and lists one record per CDR3 protein. The sample lists roughly 10,000 distinct CDR3 sequences; roughly 31% were seen once. Treatment noted: roughly 10-day PBMC culture with coronavirus spike peptide pools or control peptides (ViraFEST assay). The CDR3 length is 16 residues. V was clipped by 0 bases and J by 5 bases, with 14 bases between them. Germline lookup yields CDR1 LNHDA and CDR2 SQIVND (reference sequence). The sequence derives from a human donor who had recovered from COVID-19. The sequenced sample was CD4+ T cells from blood, cultured in vitro, obtained after SARS-CoV-2 vaccination. The chain uses TRBV19 and TRBJ1-5; tentative D call: TRBD1 (6 bases). The DNA of the CDR3 is TGTGCCAGTAGTATAGATCAACAGGGTTTATATCAGCCCCAGCATTTT. Its translation is CASSIDQQGLYQPQHF.